This TCR beta chain appears in the sequencing data of a study of T cell repertoires in cytomegalovirus infection. Study-level points and caveats: The ex vivo response was dominated by HLA-C-restricted CMV-specific TCR beta clonotypes.

Details on this clonotype: Antigen unknown.

MiXCR, run by TCRdb on the reads, gives a single entry per CDR3 protein. Here the sample spans about 330,000 distinct CDR3 sequences, nearly 35% being singletons. Trimming took off 7 bases at V and 8 bases at J, with 18 bases between the two ends. This CDR3 is 14 amino acids long. Per the germline V gene, CDR1 is SNHLY and CDR2 is FYNNEI. The source of this sequence is a human donor in good health (CMV status not recorded). Some clones in this sample may be carry-over from other donors' samples. The rearrangement uses TRBV2 and TRBJ2-1; D possibly corresponds to TRBD2 (6 bases). The specimen was cultured PBMCs, collected from culture after CMV antigen stimulation. The CDR3 DNA reads TGTGCCAGCACCCAGGAGGGTAGCGGCGATGAGCAGTTCTTC. Protein product: CASTQEGSGDEQFF.